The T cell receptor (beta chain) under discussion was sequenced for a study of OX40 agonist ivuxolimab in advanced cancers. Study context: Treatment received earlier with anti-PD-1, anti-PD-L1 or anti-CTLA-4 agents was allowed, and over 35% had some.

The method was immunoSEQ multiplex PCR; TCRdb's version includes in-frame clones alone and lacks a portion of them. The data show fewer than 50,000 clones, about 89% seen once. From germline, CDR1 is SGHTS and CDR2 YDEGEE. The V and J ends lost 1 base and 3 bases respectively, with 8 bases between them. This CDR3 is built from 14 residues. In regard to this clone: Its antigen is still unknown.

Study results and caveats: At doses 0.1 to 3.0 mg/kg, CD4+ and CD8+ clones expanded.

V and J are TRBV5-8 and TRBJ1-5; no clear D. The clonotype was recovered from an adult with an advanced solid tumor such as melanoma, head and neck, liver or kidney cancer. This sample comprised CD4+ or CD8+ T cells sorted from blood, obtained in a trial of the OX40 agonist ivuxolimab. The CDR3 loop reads CASSLNSFNQPQHF. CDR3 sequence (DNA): TGTGCCAGCAGCTTGAATTCTTTCAATCAGCCCCAGCATTTT.